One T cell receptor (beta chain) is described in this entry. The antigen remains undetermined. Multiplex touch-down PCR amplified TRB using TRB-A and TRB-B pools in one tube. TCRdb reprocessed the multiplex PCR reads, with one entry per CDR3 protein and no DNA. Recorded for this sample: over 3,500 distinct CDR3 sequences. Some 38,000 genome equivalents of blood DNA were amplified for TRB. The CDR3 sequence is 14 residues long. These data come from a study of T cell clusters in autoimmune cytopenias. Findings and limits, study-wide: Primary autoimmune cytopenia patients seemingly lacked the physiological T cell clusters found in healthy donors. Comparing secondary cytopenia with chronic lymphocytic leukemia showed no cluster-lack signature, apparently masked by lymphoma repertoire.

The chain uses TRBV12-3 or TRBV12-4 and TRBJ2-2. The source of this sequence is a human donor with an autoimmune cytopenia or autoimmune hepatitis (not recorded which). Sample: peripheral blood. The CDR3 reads CASSLVDHTGVRFF.